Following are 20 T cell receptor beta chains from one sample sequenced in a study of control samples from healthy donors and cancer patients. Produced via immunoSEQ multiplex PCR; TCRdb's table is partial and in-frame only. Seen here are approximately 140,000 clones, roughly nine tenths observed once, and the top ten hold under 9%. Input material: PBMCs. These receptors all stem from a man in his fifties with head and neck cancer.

The CDR3 spells CASSRVQGDYGYTF. The CDR3 region has the DNA TGTGCCAGCAGCCGGGTTCAGGGGGACTATGGCTACACCTTC. This chain connects TRBV5-4 to TRBJ1-2, with 7 bases matching TRBD1. Trimming took 4 bases from V and 3 from J; bases not matched to a gene: 6. This CDR3 has 14 amino acids. CDR1 and CDR2 (germline): SGHNT, YYREEE (reference sequence).

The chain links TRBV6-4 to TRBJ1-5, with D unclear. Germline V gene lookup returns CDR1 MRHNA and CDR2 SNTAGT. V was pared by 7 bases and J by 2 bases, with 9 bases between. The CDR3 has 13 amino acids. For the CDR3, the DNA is TGTGCCAGCACTGTTACAGGCAATCAGCCCCAGCATTTT. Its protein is CASTVTGNQPQHF.

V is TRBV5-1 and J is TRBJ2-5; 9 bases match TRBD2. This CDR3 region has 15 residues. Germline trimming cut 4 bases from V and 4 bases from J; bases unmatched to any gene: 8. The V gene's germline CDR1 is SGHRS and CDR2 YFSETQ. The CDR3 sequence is CASSPRVAGVETQYF. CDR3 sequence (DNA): TGCGCCAGCAGCCCCCGTGTAGCGGGAGTAGAGACCCAGTACTTC.

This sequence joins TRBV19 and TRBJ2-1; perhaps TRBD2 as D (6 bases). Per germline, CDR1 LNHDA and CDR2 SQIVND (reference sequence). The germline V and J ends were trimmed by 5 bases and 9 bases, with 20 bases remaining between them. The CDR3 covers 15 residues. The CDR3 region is CASSWPGLGVSEQFF. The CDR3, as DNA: TGTGCCAGTAGTTGGCCGGGACTTGGAGTTAGTGAGCAGTTCTTC.

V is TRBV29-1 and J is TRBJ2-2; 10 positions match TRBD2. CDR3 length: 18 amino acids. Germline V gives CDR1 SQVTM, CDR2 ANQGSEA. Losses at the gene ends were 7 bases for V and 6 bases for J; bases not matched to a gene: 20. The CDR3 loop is CSAHGLRGTSESPGELFF. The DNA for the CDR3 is TGCAGCGCCCATGGCCTCCGCGGGACTAGCGAATCTCCCGGGGAGCTGTTTTTT.

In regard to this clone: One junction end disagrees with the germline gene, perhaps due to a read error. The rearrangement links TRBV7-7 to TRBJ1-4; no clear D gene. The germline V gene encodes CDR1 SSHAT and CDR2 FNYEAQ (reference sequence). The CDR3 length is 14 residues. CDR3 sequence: CASSSTPTNEKLFF. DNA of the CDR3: TGTGCTAGCAGCTCGACACCTACTAATGAAAAACTGTTTTTT.

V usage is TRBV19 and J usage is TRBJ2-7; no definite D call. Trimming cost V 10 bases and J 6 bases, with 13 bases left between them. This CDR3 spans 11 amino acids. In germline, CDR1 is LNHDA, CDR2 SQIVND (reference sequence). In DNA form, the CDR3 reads TGTGCCACCTCGTCGCTGGGCGAGCAGTACTTC. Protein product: CATSSLGEQYF.

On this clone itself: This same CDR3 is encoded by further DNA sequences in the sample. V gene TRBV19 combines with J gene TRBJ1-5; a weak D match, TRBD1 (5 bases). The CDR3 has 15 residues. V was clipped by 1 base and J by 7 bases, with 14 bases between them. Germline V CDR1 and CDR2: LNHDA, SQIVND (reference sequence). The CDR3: CASSIVEGEGQPQHF. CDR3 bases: TGTGCCAGTAGTATAGTTGAAGGGGAGGGGCAGCCCCAGCATTTT.

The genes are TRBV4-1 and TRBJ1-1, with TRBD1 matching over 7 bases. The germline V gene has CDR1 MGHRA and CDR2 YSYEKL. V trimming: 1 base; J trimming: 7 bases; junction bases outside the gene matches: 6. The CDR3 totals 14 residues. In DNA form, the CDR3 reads TGCGCCAGCAGCCAAGTGGACAGGCACCGTGAAGCTTTCTTT. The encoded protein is CASSQVDRHREAFF.

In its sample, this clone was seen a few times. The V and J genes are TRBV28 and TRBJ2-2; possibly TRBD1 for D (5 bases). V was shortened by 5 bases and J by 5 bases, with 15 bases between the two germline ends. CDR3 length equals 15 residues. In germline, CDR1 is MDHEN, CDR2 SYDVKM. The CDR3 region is CASSPDKVVTGELFF. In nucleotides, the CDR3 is TGTGCCAGCAGTCCGGACAAGGTTGTAACCGGGGAGCTGTTTTTT.

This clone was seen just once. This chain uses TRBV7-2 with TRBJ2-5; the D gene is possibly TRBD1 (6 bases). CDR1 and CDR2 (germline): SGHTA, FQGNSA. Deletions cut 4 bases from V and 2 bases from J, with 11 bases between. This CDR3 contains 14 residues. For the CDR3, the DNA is TGTGCCAGCAGCTCCTGGACAGAACAAGAGACCCAGTACTTC. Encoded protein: CASSSWTEQETQYF.

Here the CDR3 reads CASSWVKGSGANVLTF. CDR3 sequence (DNA): TGTGCCAGCAGCTGGGTGAAGGGATCTGGGGCCAACGTCCTGACTTTC. The chain recombines TRBV11-1 with TRBJ2-6; no clear D gene. The germline CDR1 and CDR2 sequences are SGHAT and FQDESV (reference sequence). The V and J ends lost 4 bases and 1 base respectively, with 11 bases between them. CDR3 size: 16 residues.

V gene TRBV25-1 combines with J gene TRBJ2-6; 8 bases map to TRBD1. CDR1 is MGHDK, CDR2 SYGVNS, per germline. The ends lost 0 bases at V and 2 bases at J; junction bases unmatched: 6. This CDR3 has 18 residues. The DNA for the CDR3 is TGTGCCAGCAGTGAATACCAGCAGGGGGCGGCTGGGGCCAACGTCCTGACTTTC. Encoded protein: CASSEYQQGAAGANVLTF.

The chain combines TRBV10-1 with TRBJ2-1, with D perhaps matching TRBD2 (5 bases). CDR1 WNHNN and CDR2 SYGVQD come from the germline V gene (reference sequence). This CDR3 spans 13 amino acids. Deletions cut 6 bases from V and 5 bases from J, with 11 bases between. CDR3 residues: CASSVRTDNEQFF. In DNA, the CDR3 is TGCGCCAGCAGCGTGAGGACTGACAATGAGCAGTTCTTC.

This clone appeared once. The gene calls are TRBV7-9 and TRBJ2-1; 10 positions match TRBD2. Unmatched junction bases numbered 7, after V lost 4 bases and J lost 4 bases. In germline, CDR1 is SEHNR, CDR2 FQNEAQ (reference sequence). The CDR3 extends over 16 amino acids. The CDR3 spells CASSSDSGGRYNEQFF. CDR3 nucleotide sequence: TGTGCCAGCAGCTCAGATAGCGGGGGGAGGTACAATGAGCAGTTCTTC.

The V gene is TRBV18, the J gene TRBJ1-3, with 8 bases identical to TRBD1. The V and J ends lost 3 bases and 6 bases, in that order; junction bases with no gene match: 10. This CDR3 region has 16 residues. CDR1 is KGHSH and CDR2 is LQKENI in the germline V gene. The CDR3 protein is CASSPRATGGLNTIYF. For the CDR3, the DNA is TGTGCCAGCTCACCGCGTGCAACAGGGGGATTAAACACCATATATTTT. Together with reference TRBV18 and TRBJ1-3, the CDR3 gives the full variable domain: NAGVMQNPRHLVRRRGQEARLRCSPMKGHSHVYWYRQLPEEGLKFMVYLQKENIIDESGMPKERFSAEFPKEGPSILRIQQVVRGDSAAYFCASSPRATGGLNTIYFGEGSWLTVV.

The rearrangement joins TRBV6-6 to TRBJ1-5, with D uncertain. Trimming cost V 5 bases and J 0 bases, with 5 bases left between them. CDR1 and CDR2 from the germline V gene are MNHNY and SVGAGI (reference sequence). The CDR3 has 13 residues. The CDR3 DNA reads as TGTGCCAGCAGTGAGGTTAGCAATCAGCCCCAGCATTTT. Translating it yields CASSEVSNQPQHF.

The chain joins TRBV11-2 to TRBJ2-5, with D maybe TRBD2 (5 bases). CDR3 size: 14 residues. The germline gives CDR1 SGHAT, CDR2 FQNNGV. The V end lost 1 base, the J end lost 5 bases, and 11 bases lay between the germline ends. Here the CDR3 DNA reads TGTGCCAGCAGCTTAGTTGGCGGGCTGGAGACCCAGTACTTC. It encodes CASSLVGGLETQYF.

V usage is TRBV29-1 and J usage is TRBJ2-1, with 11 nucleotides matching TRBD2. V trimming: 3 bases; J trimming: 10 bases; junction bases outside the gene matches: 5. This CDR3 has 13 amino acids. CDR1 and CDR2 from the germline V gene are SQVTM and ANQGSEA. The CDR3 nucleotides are TGCAGCGTTGACTCGGGACTAGCGGACGAGCAGTTCTTC. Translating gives CSVDSGLADEQFF.

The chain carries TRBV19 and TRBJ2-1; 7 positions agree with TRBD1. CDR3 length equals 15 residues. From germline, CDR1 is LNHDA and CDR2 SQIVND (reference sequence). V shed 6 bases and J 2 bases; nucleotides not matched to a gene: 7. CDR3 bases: TGTGCCAGTAGAGATACAACAGGGGCCTACAATGAGCAGTTCTTC. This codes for CASRDTTGAYNEQFF. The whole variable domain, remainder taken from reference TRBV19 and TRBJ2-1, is DGGITQSPKYLFRKEGQNVTLSCEQNLNHDAMYWYRQDPGQGLRLIYYSQIVNDFQKGDIAEGYSVSREKKESFPLTVTSAQKNPTAFYLCASRDTTGAYNEQFFGPGTRLTVL.